Each of the 5 T cell receptor beta chains below was sequenced from the same sample in a study of blood T cell repertoires in COVID-19. This table comes from immunoSEQ multiplex PCR, and its TCRdb copy is limited to in-frame clones, with some not included. The sample carries over 130,000 clones, roughly 84% recorded once. The sequenced material came from peripheral blood. The receptors derive from a woman aged 60-70 years with acute or convalescent COVID-19.

This clone was counted a single time. This sequence joins TRBV28 and TRBJ2-7; perhaps TRBD1 as D (5 bases). V was trimmed by 7 bases and J by 2 bases, leaving 9 bases between them. This CDR3 is built from 12 residues. Germline V lookup: CDR1 MDHEN, CDR2 SYDVKM. CDR3 amino acids: CASNRLTYEQYF. DNA for the CDR3: TGTGCCAGCAACAGGCTAACCTACGAGCAGTACTTC.

This chain links TRBV28 with TRBJ1-1, with D unresolved. CDR3 length: 10 amino acids. V gave up 6 bases and J gave up 14 bases, with 13 bases separating them. The germline gives CDR1 MDHEN, CDR2 SYDVKM. The CDR3 nucleotides read TGTGCCAGCAGAGAAGAAAGGGAGTTCTTT. It specifies CASREEREFF.

This rearrangement joins TRBV30 to TRBJ2-1; 9 nucleotides align to TRBD1. The J segment lost 14 bases and the V segment lost 5 bases, leaving 4 bases of the junction unmatched. The CDR3 consists of 10 residues. From germline, CDR1 is GTSNPN and CDR2 SVGIG (reference sequence). The CDR3 sequence: CAWGTGREFF. CDR3 DNA sequence: TGTGCCTGGGGGACAGGGCGGGAGTTCTTC.

V and J are TRBV30 and TRBJ2-3; TRBD1 might be the D (5 bases). This CDR3 comprises 16 residues. Germline-derived CDR1 and CDR2 are GTSNPN and SVGIG (reference sequence). V lost 0 bases to trimming and J lost 5 bases, with 18 bases between them. The chain's CDR3 is CAWSVLRDRRRDTQYF. In DNA form, the CDR3 reads TGTGCCTGGAGTGTACTCAGGGATCGTCGGAGAGATACGCAGTATTTT. The complete variable domain, with remaining parts taken from reference TRBV30 and TRBJ2-3, reads SQTIHQWPATLVQPVGSPLSLECTVEGTSNPNLYWYRQAAGRGLQLLFYSVGIGQISSEVPQNLSASRPQDRQFILSSKKLLLSDSGFYLCAWSVLRDRRRDTQYFGPGTRLTVL.

The chain has TRBV2 and TRBJ1-2; 8 bases line up with TRBD1. Per germline, CDR1 SNHLY and CDR2 FYNNEI. CDR3 length: 13 amino acids. The V and J ends lost 10 bases and 3 bases, in that order; junction bases with no gene match: 7. As DNA, the CDR3 is TGTGCCATCCTCCAGGGGGCCTACTATGGCTACACCTTC. This sequence encodes CAILQGAYYGYTF.